The 30 T cell receptor beta chains below all came from one sample that was sequenced in a study of blood T cell repertoires in COVID-19. Measured with immunoSEQ multiplex PCR; TCRdb has only the in-frame clones, and not every one. The table lists some 350,000 clones, about 90% of them singletons, with less than 3.5% in the top ten. The sequenced sample was peripheral blood. These receptors all come from a woman aged 18-35 years who had recovered from COVID-19.

The chain employs TRBV7-8 and TRBJ1-4; a weak D match, TRBD1 (5 bases). Deletions cut 5 bases from V and 8 bases from J, with 18 bases between. There are 15 residues in the CDR3. The germline V gene encodes CDR1 SGHVS and CDR2 FQNEAQ. Written as DNA, the CDR3 is TGTGCCAGCAGCCCAGGGACTCCCGGGAGGGAAAAACTGTTTTTT. This encodes CASSPGTPGREKLFF.

J is TRBJ2-1 and V is TRBV19; 8 bases are shared with TRBD2. Germline V CDR1 and CDR2: LNHDA, SQIVND (reference sequence). V gave up 3 bases and J gave up 6 bases; unmatched junction bases: 16. The CDR3 covers 18 residues. Written as DNA, the CDR3 is TGTGCCAGTAGTATTGTTTGGGGGGGACTAGTAACGGCCAATGAGCAGTTCTTC. This gives the protein CASSIVWGGLVTANEQFF.

CDR3 nucleotides: TGCGCCAGCAGCTTGGTGCAGGACTGGGGCTACACCTTC. It codes for CASSLVQDWGYTF. The chain links TRBV5-1 to TRBJ1-2; D remains ambiguous. This CDR3 contains 13 residues. Per the germline V gene, CDR1 is SGHRS and CDR2 is YFSETQ. V lost 0 bases and J lost 8, with 11 bases in between.

V gene TRBV10-3 combines with J gene TRBJ2-1, with 11 bases fitting TRBD2. With V trimmed by 6 bases and J by 7 bases, 8 bases remained unmatched. From germline, CDR1 is ENHRY and CDR2 SYGVKD. The CDR3 consists of 15 residues. The CDR3 sequence is CAISQLAGVRNEQFF. CDR3 bases: TGTGCCATCAGCCAACTAGCGGGAGTTCGGAATGAGCAGTTCTTC.

The rearrangement joins TRBV7-2 to TRBJ2-3; 7 bases map to TRBD2. Per the germline V gene, CDR1 is SGHTA and CDR2 is FQGNSA. Germline trimming cut 3 bases from V and 3 bases from J; bases unmatched to any gene: 6. The CDR3 loop spans 15 amino acids. CDR3 loop: CASSFRGRETDTQYF. CDR3 DNA: TGTGCCAGCAGCTTTAGAGGGAGGGAGACAGATACGCAGTATTTT.

The genes are TRBV7-2 and TRBJ2-7; maybe TRBD2 (6 bases). Trimming removed 3 bases at V and 0 bases at J, with 12 bases between. The CDR3 spans 15 residues. Germline-derived CDR1 and CDR2 are SGHTA and FQGNSA. The chain's CDR3 is CASSFGTVTSYEQYV. The CDR3 DNA follows: TGTGCCAGCAGCTTTGGGACTGTGACCTCCTACGAGCAGTACGTC.

V gene TRBV10-3 combines with J gene TRBJ1-1, with a possible D match to TRBD1 (5 bases). CDR3 length equals 14 residues. V lost 2 bases and J 2 bases, leaving 9 bases between the germline ends. The germline gives CDR1 ENHRY, CDR2 SYGVKD. CDR3 bases: TGTGCCATCAGTGAGGTACAGGCTAACACTGAAGCTTTCTTT. It yields the protein CAISEVQANTEAFF.

The J gene is TRBJ2-3, the V gene TRBV6-1, with 9 nucleotides matching TRBD2. Germline V gene lookup returns CDR1 MNHNS and CDR2 SASEGT. The V gene end was trimmed by 2 bases and the J gene end by 4 bases; junction bases not matched to a gene: 10. CDR3 length: 17 amino acids. Here the CDR3 reads CASSESALAGIADTQYF. The CDR3 bases are TGTGCCAGCAGTGAATCAGCGCTAGCGGGAATCGCAGATACGCAGTATTTT.

This clone was observed a single time. V is TRBV30 and J is TRBJ2-2, with D possibly matching TRBD2 (6 bases). V gave up 0 bases and J gave up 11 bases, with 10 bases separating them. Germline assignment: CDR1 GTSNPN and CDR2 SVGIG (reference sequence). CDR3 length: 12 amino acids. Here the CDR3 reads CAWSVEGLELFF. The DNA for the CDR3 is TGTGCCTGGAGTGTGGAGGGCCTCGAGCTGTTTTTT.

V usage is TRBV14 and J usage is TRBJ2-7, with D perhaps matching TRBD2 (6 bases). The CDR3 runs 14 residues. Trimming took 1 base from V and 3 from J, leaving 10 bases between them. The germline V gene encodes CDR1 SGHDN and CDR2 FVKESK. The CDR3, as DNA: TGTGCCAGCAGCCAAGGCCGGGGGAACTACGAGCAGTACGTC. Translated, it gives CASSQGRGNYEQYV.

This clone was observed once. The chain employs TRBV10-3 and TRBJ1-2, with 10 bases lining up with TRBD1. Germline-derived CDR1 and CDR2 are ENHRY and SYGVKD. V lost 5 bases and J lost 7; bases outside the gene matches: 16. The CDR3 runs 17 residues. CDR3 sequence: CAISQTGGLDDRSGYTF. DNA for the CDR3: TGTGCCATCAGTCAGACAGGGGGCTTAGACGACCGGAGTGGCTACACCTTC.

The chain carries TRBV15 and TRBJ2-5; D might be TRBD1 (6 bases). Germline CDR1 reads LNHNV; CDR2 reads YYDKDF (reference sequence). The CDR3 consists of 14 residues. Trimming cost V 3 bases and J 5 bases, with 13 bases left between them. The CDR3 here is CATSSRQGWETQYF. As DNA, the CDR3 is TGTGCCACCAGCAGTCGGCAGGGGTGGGAGACCCAGTACTTC.

The chain recombines TRBV5-1 with TRBJ1-2; 12 positions agree with TRBD1. This CDR3 has 13 residues. The trim removed 4 bases at V and 9 bases at J, leaving 4 bases unmatched. Germline V gene lookup returns CDR1 SGHRS and CDR2 YFSETQ. The CDR3 bases are TGCGCCAGCAGCACGGGACAGGGGGCTAGCTACACCTTC. Protein: CASSTGQGASYTF.

The chain recombines TRBV7-8 with TRBJ1-1, with no clear D. Germline V lookup: CDR1 SGHVS, CDR2 FQNEAQ. The CDR3 consists of 16 residues. The ends were cut back, 5 bases at V and 2 bases at J, with 18 bases in the middle. The CDR3 protein is CASSRRGGSENTEAFF. DNA of the CDR3: TGTGCCAGCAGCCGACGTGGAGGGTCGGAAAACACTGAAGCTTTCTTT.

This chain links TRBV18 with TRBJ1-3, with 7 bases aligning to TRBD1. With V trimmed by 2 bases and J by 0 bases, 7 bases remained unmatched. This CDR3 has 17 amino acids. Germline-derived CDR1 and CDR2 are KGHSH and LQKENI. CDR3 bases: TGTGCCAGCTCACCATTTTCAGGGGACAGCTCTGGAAACACCATATATTTT. It yields the protein CASSPFSGDSSGNTIYF.

The J gene is TRBJ2-7, the V gene TRBV11-2; 10 positions agree with TRBD2. Losses at the gene ends were 4 bases for V and 7 bases for J; bases not matched to a gene: 10. The length of the CDR3 is 15 residues. From germline, CDR1 is SGHAT and CDR2 FQNNGV. CDR3 DNA sequence: TGTGCCAGCAGCTGGGGACTAGCGACAGGAGGGGAGCAGTACGTC. Its translation is CASSWGLATGGEQYV.

On this clone: One base away lies a much larger clone, so this may be a sequencing read error. The sample carries other DNA sequences with the same CDR3. V gene TRBV19 combines with J gene TRBJ1-1, with 7 bases identical to TRBD1. In germline, CDR1 is LNHDA, CDR2 SQIVND (reference sequence). V lost 5 bases, J lost 3 bases, and 6 bases stayed unmatched. This CDR3 is 14 amino acids long. CDR3: CASSWGRGDTEAFF. The CDR3 DNA follows: TGTGCCAGTAGTTGGGGCAGGGGGGACACTGAAGCTTTCTTT.

V is TRBV5-1 and J is TRBJ1-1; D is unresolved. Trimming stripped 0 bases from V and 0 bases from J, with 15 bases between. Germline values: CDR1 SGHRS, CDR2 YFSETQ. The CDR3 length is 17 residues. In nucleotides, the CDR3 is TGCGCCAGCAGCTTGGGATCAGGCTCGAGACTGAACACTGAAGCTTTCTTT. Translation: CASSLGSGSRLNTEAFF.

The chain couples TRBV5-1 to TRBJ2-5; 7 nucleotides line up with TRBD2. CDR1 and CDR2 (germline): SGHRS, YFSETQ. CDR3 length: 15 residues. V lost 0 bases and J lost 0; bases outside the gene matches: 2. The CDR3 DNA reads as TGCGCCAGCAGCTTGGCACTAGCGTACCAAGAGACCCAGTACTTC. The encoded protein is CASSLALAYQETQYF.

The genes are TRBV30 and TRBJ2-7; D may be TRBD1 (5 bases). Germline V gene sequence: CDR1 GTSNPN, CDR2 SVGIG (reference sequence). This CDR3 is built from 12 residues. The germline V and J ends were trimmed by 1 base and 7 bases, with 11 bases remaining between them. CDR3 nucleotides: TGTGCCTGGAGTGGCAGGGATGGGGAGCAGTACGTC. The encoded protein is CAWSGRDGEQYV.

This sequence joins TRBV27 and TRBJ2-7; 9 nucleotides match TRBD2. Germline V gene lookup returns CDR1 MNHEY and CDR2 SMNVEV (reference sequence). Unmatched junction bases numbered 5, after V lost 6 bases and J lost 2 bases. The CDR3 runs 14 residues. CDR3 DNA sequence: TGTGCCAGCAGGGATAGCGGGAGCCCCTACGAGCAGTACGTC. This encodes CASRDSGSPYEQYV.

V gene TRBV7-2 combines with J gene TRBJ2-1; TRBD2 matches at 9 bases. The CDR3 extends over 17 amino acids. The germline gives CDR1 SGHTA, CDR2 FQGNSA. V lost 6 bases and J lost 4; bases outside the gene matches: 13. The CDR3 sequence is CASSFPKTSGTYNEQFF. In DNA, the CDR3 is TGTGCCAGCAGTTTTCCGAAGACTAGCGGAACATACAATGAGCAGTTCTTC.

CDR3 loop: CASSPDRGDTQYF. The CDR3 DNA sequence: TGTGCCAGCAGCCCGGACAGGGGTGATACGCAGTATTTT. The chain links TRBV7-8 to TRBJ2-3; 9 bases align to TRBD1. Trimming cost V 5 bases and J 6 bases; bases outside gene matches: 3. The CDR3 totals 13 residues. Germline V lookup: CDR1 SGHVS, CDR2 FQNEAQ. Variable domain in full (rest from reference TRBV7-8 and TRBJ2-3): GAGVSQSPRYKVAKRGQDVALRCDPISGHVSLFWYQQALGQGPEFLTYFQNEAQLDKSGLPSDRFFAERPEGSVSTLKIQRTQQEDSAVYLCASSPDRGDTQYFGPGTRLTVL.

The chain is built from TRBV27 and TRBJ2-1; 9 positions match TRBD2. V trimming: 4 bases; J trimming: 0 bases; junction bases outside the gene matches: 4. Germline V gives CDR1 MNHEY, CDR2 SMNVEV (reference sequence). The CDR3 sequence is 16 residues long. CDR3 sequence: CASSYLAGSSYNEQFF. CDR3 coding DNA: TGTGCCAGCAGTTACCTAGCGGGAAGCTCCTACAATGAGCAGTTCTTC.

This sequence joins TRBV4-3 and TRBJ2-2, with D maybe TRBD2 (7 bases). V was cut by 1 base and J by 4 bases, with 16 bases left in between. The CDR3 consists of 17 residues. The germline V gene has CDR1 LGHNA and CDR2 YSLEER. The CDR3 here is CASSQAAGAGLTGELFF. The DNA for the CDR3 is TGCGCCAGCAGCCAAGCTGCGGGGGCGGGACTCACCGGGGAGCTGTTTTTT.

This chain joins TRBV5-1 and TRBJ2-1; D perhaps matches TRBD2 (5 bases). Looked up from germline, CDR1 is SGHRS and CDR2 is YFSETQ. The V gene lost 0 bases and the J gene lost 9 bases, with 13 bases spanning the gap. The CDR3 spans 14 residues. The CDR3, as DNA: TGCGCCAGCAGCTTGGTCGCTAGGGCGGGTGAGCAGTTCTTC. This gives the protein CASSLVARAGEQFF.

V usage is TRBV7-6 and J usage is TRBJ2-5, with a possible D match to TRBD2 (5 bases). Germline V gene sequence: CDR1 SGHVS, CDR2 FNYEAQ. V lost 4 bases and J lost 2, with 14 bases in between. The CDR3 consists of 15 residues. CDR3 bases: TGTGCCAGCAGCTCCTCCCACGGGGTGCAAGAGACCCAGTACTTC. Its protein product is CASSSSHGVQETQYF.

The gene calls are TRBV20-1 and TRBJ1-2; D is uncertain. V was cut by 3 bases and J by 3 bases, with 8 bases left in between. CDR1 and CDR2 from the germline V gene are DFQATT and SNEGSKA (reference sequence). The CDR3 runs 12 residues. The CDR3, as DNA: TGCAGTGCTAGTGACACTTACTATGGCTACACCTTC. Amino acid sequence: CSASDTYYGYTF.

V gene TRBV5-1 combines with J gene TRBJ2-1; possible D gene TRBD2, 6 bases. The germline CDR1 and CDR2 sequences are SGHRS and YFSETQ. This CDR3 is built from 15 residues. V shed 4 bases and J shed 1 base, with 12 bases lying between them. CDR3 sequence: CASSGGGSSYNEQFF. The DNA for the CDR3 is TGCGCCAGCAGCGGAGGAGGGAGTTCCTACAATGAGCAGTTCTTC.

This clone has a single count. This sequence joins TRBV7-6 and TRBJ2-3; maybe TRBD2 (6 bases). Germline V gene sequence: CDR1 SGHVS, CDR2 FNYEAQ. CDR3 length: 18 residues. V was clipped by 4 bases and J by 1 base, with 21 bases between them. CDR3 loop: CASSSTPGRAGRTDTQYF. The CDR3 DNA follows: TGTGCCAGCAGCTCGACCCCCGGGCGGGCGGGACGCACAGATACGCAGTATTTT.